What follows are 10 T cell receptor beta chains derived from one specimen sequenced in a study of graft-versus-host responses after intestinal transplantation. The data were produced by immunoSEQ multiplex PCR, yet TCRdb's version contains in-frame clones alone and is incomplete. Of 35,000 to 45,000 clones in the sample, around nine tenths are singletons; the top ten hold less than 8.5%. Sequenced here: PBMCs, sampled roughly 270 days after transplant. The receptor set was obtained from a human patient who received an intestinal transplant, so some T cells may come from the graft donor.

This chain connects TRBV27 to TRBJ2-5; D call uncertain. V lost 0 bases and J 5 bases, leaving 7 bases between the germline ends. This CDR3 region has 13 residues. Germline V lookup: CDR1 MNHEY, CDR2 SMNVEV (reference sequence). CDR3 nucleotide sequence: TGTGCCAGCAGTTTATCTAGTACGGAGACCCAGTACTTC. Protein: CASSLSSTETQYF.

This clone was observed a few times. This chain links TRBV6-4 with TRBJ1-1; D gene uncertain. The ends were cut back, 3 bases at V and 2 bases at J, with 7 bases in the middle. From germline, CDR1 is MRHNA and CDR2 SNTAGT. The CDR3 runs 13 residues. CDR3 protein: CASSESGNTEAFF. CDR3 sequence (DNA): TGTGCCAGCAGTGAATCTGGTAACACTGAAGCTTTCTTT.

This clone was seen once. The V and J genes are TRBV10-3 and TRBJ1-2; D may be TRBD1 (5 bases). CDR1 ENHRY and CDR2 SYGVKD come from the germline V gene. The CDR3 is made up of 11 amino acids. V lost 8 bases to trimming and J lost 8 bases, with 12 bases between them. The CDR3 sequence is CAIGVRGGYTF. Here the CDR3 DNA reads TGTGCCATCGGGGTAAGGGGCGGCTACACCTTC.

This clone was counted a few times. The chain joins TRBV9 to TRBJ2-2, with 9 bases matching TRBD2. Losses at the gene ends were 4 bases for V and 7 bases for J; bases not matched to a gene: 8. The CDR3 extends over 15 amino acids. Germline V gene data show CDR1 as SGDLS and CDR2 as YYNGEE. The CDR3 DNA sequence: TGTGCCAGCAGCTTGCGGGGGGGCTCCTACGGGGAGCTGTTTTTT. The encoded protein is CASSLRGGSYGELFF. The variable domain in full, completed from reference TRBV9 and TRBJ2-2, reads DSGVTQTPKHLITATGQRVTLRCSPRSGDLSVYWYQQSLDQGLQFLIQYYNGEERAKGNILERFSAQQFPDLHSELNLSSLELGDSALYFCASSLRGGSYGELFFGEGSRLTVL.

V is TRBV27 and J is TRBJ2-2; D gene ambiguous. CDR3 length: 13 amino acids. From germline, CDR1 is MNHEY and CDR2 SMNVEV (reference sequence). Trimming left V 2 bases short and J 7 bases short, with 8 bases between. The CDR3 loop is CASSLNPVGELFF. The CDR3 DNA sequence: TGTGCCAGCAGTTTAAACCCAGTCGGGGAGCTGTTTTTT.

The chain combines TRBV5-1 with TRBJ1-6; D is possibly TRBD1 (5 bases). This CDR3 comprises 13 residues. The germline V and J ends were trimmed by 5 bases and 5 bases, with 8 bases remaining between them. Germline CDR1 and CDR2: SGHRS and YFSETQ. CDR3 protein: CASSPGNNSPLHF. CDR3 coding DNA: TGCGCCAGCAGTCCAGGGAATAATTCACCCCTCCACTTT.

The chain combines TRBV4-1 with TRBJ2-4; tentatively, D is TRBD2 (5 bases). CDR1 is MGHRA, CDR2 YSYEKL, per germline. V lost 3 bases and J lost 1, with 7 bases in between. The CDR3 covers 14 residues. CDR3 residues: CASSQSGAKNIQYF. The CDR3 DNA reads TGCGCCAGCAGCCAGTCGGGGGCCAAAAACATTCAGTACTTC.

The chain couples TRBV7-9 to TRBJ1-2, with TRBD1 matching over 8 bases. Losses at the gene ends were 4 bases for V and 4 bases for J; bases not matched to a gene: 5. This CDR3 is built from 14 residues. From germline, CDR1 is SEHNR and CDR2 FQNEAQ (reference sequence). In nucleotides, the CDR3 is TGTGCCAGCAGCTCCGGGACAGGATTCTATGGCTACACCTTC. Amino acids: CASSSGTGFYGYTF.

The chain recombines TRBV4-2 with TRBJ2-1, with TRBD2 matching 11 bases. The CDR3 has 17 amino acids. Germline V gene data show CDR1 as LGHNA and CDR2 as YNFKEQ. The junction had 5 bases not matched to a gene; V was cut back by 0 bases and J by 4 bases. CDR3 in amino acids: CASSQDTSGGHYNEQFF. CDR3 bases: TGTGCCAGCAGCCAAGATACTAGCGGGGGACATTACAATGAGCAGTTCTTC.

V gene TRBV2 combines with J gene TRBJ2-5; 13 nucleotides match TRBD2. From germline, CDR1 is SNHLY and CDR2 FYNNEI. V was clipped by 6 bases and J by 6 bases; unmatched bases: 10. This CDR3 has 16 amino acids. CDR3 residues: CASSELLAGGPQTQYF. The DNA of the CDR3 is TGTGCCAGCAGCGAATTACTAGCGGGGGGGCCGCAGACCCAGTACTTC.